This is a list of T cell receptor beta chains from one sample in a study of T cell responses to AZD1222 COVID-19 vaccine. Using immunoSEQ multiplex PCR, the repertoire was profiled, and TCRdb retains in-frame clones only, with some absent. Of 140,000 or so clones in the sample, around 90% were seen once. Here the sequenced sample was peripheral blood, taken 28 days after the second AZD1222 dose. These receptors all come from an adult who received the AZD1222 COVID-19 vaccine. The CDR3 runs from the conserved cysteine through the conserved F or W. D genes are given only for firm matches. Some rows mark clone size as missing; the rest say once, few, many or name a class of expanded clone.

TRBJ2-4,TRBV5-1,NA,TRBD1,14,CASSSGDRLDIQYF,TGCGCCAGCAGCTCAGGGGACAGGTTGGACATTCAGTACTTC
TRBJ1-1,TRBV18,NA,NA,15,CASSPPGRGNTEAFF,TGTGCCAGCTCACCTCCAGGGAGAGGGAACACTGAAGCTTTCTTT
TRBJ1-3,TRBV14,NA,NA,13,CASSRTSGNTIYF,TGTGCCAGCAGCCGGACCTCTGGAAACACCATATATTTT
TRBJ1-5,TRBV3-1/TRBV3-2,NA,NA,12,CASSQDNQPQHF,TGTGCCAGCAGCCAAGATAATCAGCCCCAGCATTTT
TRBJ1-5,TRBV23-1,NA,NA,13,CASAGGEVQPQHF,TGCGCCAGCGCGGGGGGAGAGGTTCAGCCCCAGCATTTT
TRBJ1-2,TRBV6-5,once,NA,11,CASGGVDGYTF,TGTGCCAGCGGAGGGGTAGATGGCTACACCTTC
TRBJ2-1,TRBV9,NA,NA,13,CASSVVVNNEQFF,TGTGCCAGCAGCGTAGTCGTTAACAATGAGCAGTTCTTC
TRBJ1-1,TRBV19,NA,TRBD1,15,CASSITGQGTTEAFF,TGTGCCAGTAGTATAACGGGACAGGGGACCACTGAAGCTTTCTTT
TRBJ2-5,TRBV7-2,NA,TRBD2,15,CASSLAPGLEETQYF,TGTGCCAGCAGCTTAGCTCCGGGACTAGAGGAGACCCAGTACTTC
TRBJ1-2,TRBV3-1/TRBV3-2,NA,NA,15,CASSQDRNSLNGYTF,TGTGCCAGCAGCCAAGATAGGAACAGCTTGAATGGCTACACCTTC
TRBJ1-2,TRBV7-9,NA,NA,11,CASSFGGGYTF,TGTGCCAGCAGTTTCGGAGGGGGCTACACCTTC
TRBJ2-7,TRBV3-1/TRBV3-2,NA,NA,13,CASSQERSYEQYF,TGTGCCAGCAGCCAGGAAAGGTCCTACGAGCAGTACTTC
TRBJ2-5,TRBV7-8,NA,NA,16,CASSLALGSKRETQYF,TGTGCCAGCAGCTTAGCGCTCGGGTCGAAGAGAGAGACCCAGTACTTC
TRBJ2-5,TRBV7-2,NA,NA,13,CASSSWVQRAQYF,TGTGCCAGCAGCTCCTGGGTACAAAGGGCCCAGTACTTC
TRBJ2-2,TRBV18,NA,NA,18,CASSRLRTGDSNTGELFF,TGTGCCAGCTCGCGGCTACGTACAGGGGACTCGAACACCGGGGAGCTGTTTTTT
TRBJ1-1,TRBV7-9,NA,TRBD1,14,CASSLTGGIDEAFF,TGTGCCAGCAGCTTGACAGGGGGCATTGATGAAGCTTTCTTT
TRBJ2-2,TRBV5-1,NA,TRBD2,18,CASSFRTSGGLNTGELFF,TGCGCCAGCAGCTTCCGGACTAGCGGGGGCCTGAACACCGGGGAGCTGTTTTTT
TRBJ1-4,TRBV3-1/TRBV3-2,NA,NA,15,CASSQIGPGGEKLFF,TGTGCCAGCAGCCAAATCGGACCGGGCGGGGAAAAACTGTTTTTT
TRBJ1-5,TRBV30,NA,NA,14,CAWAFHATNQPQHF,TGTGCCTGGGCCTTCCACGCCACCAATCAGCCCCAGCATTTT
TRBJ1-2,TRBV7-2,once,NA,15,CASSLEVRGLYGYTF,TGTGCCAGCAGCTTAGAGGTGCGGGGTCTCTATGGCTACACCTTC
TRBJ1-5,TRBV6-1,NA,NA,15,CASSEVVGASQPQHF,TGTGCCAGCAGTGAAGTAGTGGGGGCAAGTCAGCCCCAGCATTTT
TRBJ1-1,TRBV5-1,NA,TRBD1,16,CASSFGDRGRDTEAFF,TGCGCCAGCAGCTTCGGTGACAGGGGGCGGGACACTGAAGCTTTCTTT
TRBJ1-2,TRBV18,NA,NA,13,CASSPDTSYGYTF,TGTGCCAGCTCCCCAGACACGTCCTATGGCTACACCTTC
TRBJ1-4,TRBV5-1,NA,NA,15,CASSAQGHGNEKLFF,TGCGCCAGCAGCGCACAGGGACATGGTAATGAAAAACTGTTTTTT
TRBJ1-1,TRBV30,NA,NA,13,CAWSVLDGTEAFF,TGTGCCTGGAGTGTACTCGATGGAACTGAAGCTTTCTTT
TRBJ2-6,TRBV2,NA,TRBD1,18,CASTRRGQGARGANVLTF,TGTGCCAGCACCCGAAGGGGACAGGGGGCGCGCGGGGCCAACGTCCTGACTTTC
TRBJ1-1,TRBV7-9,NA,NA,13,CASSLGGGGEAFF,TGTGCCAGCAGCTTAGGAGGCGGTGGTGAAGCTTTCTTT
TRBJ1-6,TRBV6-6,NA,TRBD1,14,CASSTGTGYSPLHF,TGTGCCAGCAGTACCGGGACAGGTTATTCACCCCTCCACTTT
TRBJ2-7,TRBV15,NA,NA,13,CATSPRGGYEQYF,TGTGCCACCAGCCCCCGGGGTGGGTATGAGCAGTACTTC
TRBJ1-3,TRBV7-8,NA,NA,15,CASSLGRSSGNTIYF,TGTGCCAGCAGCTTAGGCAGAAGCTCTGGAAACACCATATATTTT
TRBJ2-7,TRBV12-3/TRBV12-4,few,NA,13,CASRKDGSYEQYF,TGTGCCAGCAGGAAGGACGGGAGCTACGAGCAGTACTTC
TRBJ2-5,TRBV5-1,NA,NA,12,CASSFPGETQYF,TGCGCCAGCAGCTTCCCGGGGGAGACCCAGTACTTC
TRBJ2-7,TRBV6-5,NA,TRBD1,15,CASSLRQGARYEQYF,TGTGCCAGCAGCCTCCGACAGGGGGCGCGGTACGAGCAGTACTTC
TRBJ2-3,TRBV19,NA,TRBD2,16,CASRRFSGSRTDTQYF,TGTGCCAGTAGGCGGTTTAGCGGGAGTCGCACAGATACGCAGTATTTT
TRBJ2-1,TRBV15,NA,NA,14,CATKGAGLYNEQFF,TGTGCCACGAAGGGAGCGGGCCTCTACAATGAGCAGTTCTTC
TRBJ2-7,TRBV7-2,NA,NA,13,CASDPGTTYEQYF,TGTGCCAGCGACCCCGGGACCACCTACGAGCAGTACTTC
TRBJ2-6,TRBV7-7,once,TRBD1,17,CASSLGTGVSGANVLTF,TGTGCTAGCAGCTTGGGGACAGGGGTCTCTGGGGCCAACGTCCTGACTTTC
TRBJ2-3,TRBV10-2,once,NA,15,CASKVGGGGTDTQYF,TGCGCCAGCAAAGTAGGTGGTGGCGGCACAGATACGCAGTATTTT
TRBJ1-1,TRBV10-1,few,NA,14,CASSDPGRDTEAFF,TGCGCCAGCAGTGACCCGGGAAGGGACACTGAAGCTTTCTTT
TRBJ1-1,TRBV2,NA,NA,14,CASIDQWVSTEAFF,TGTGCCAGCATCGACCAGTGGGTGAGCACTGAAGCTTTCTTT
TRBJ1-1,TRBV29-1,NA,NA,9,CSVGTEAFF,TGCAGCGTAGGCACTGAAGCTTTCTTT
TRBJ2-7,TRBV6-1,NA,TRBD1,17,CASSEADRVGTTGEQYF,TGTGCCAGCAGTGAGGCGGACAGGGTTGGAACTACGGGTGAGCAGTACTTC
TRBJ2-5,TRBV14,NA,TRBD2,15,CASSYRLAGEETQYF,TGTGCCAGCAGCTATCGACTAGCGGGAGAAGAGACCCAGTACTTC
TRBJ1-2,TRBV3-1/TRBV3-2,NA,TRBD1,15,CASSHTGGNSYGYTF,TGTGCCAGCAGCCACACAGGGGGTAACTCCTATGGCTACACCTTC
TRBJ2-7,TRBV7-9,NA,NA,12,CASSPPGFEQYF,TGTGCCAGCAGCCCCCCAGGGTTCGAGCAGTACTTC
TRBJ2-1,TRBV7-3,NA,TRBD1,15,CASSPGTGTYNEQFF,TGTGCCAGCAGCCCCGGGACAGGTACCTACAATGAGCAGTTCTTC
TRBJ1-1,TRBV11-2,NA,NA,17,CASSLKLVRGGKTEAFF,TGTGCCAGCAGCTTAAAGCTAGTGAGGGGAGGAAAGACTGAAGCTTTCTTT
TRBJ2-5,TRBV3-1/TRBV3-2,NA,NA,15,CASDGSGDPQETQYF,TGTGCCAGCGATGGATCCGGAGACCCCCAAGAGACCCAGTACTTC
TRBJ1-3,TRBV9,NA,NA,12,CASSTTGNTIYF,TGTGCCAGCAGCACGACTGGAAACACCATATATTTT
TRBJ2-7,TRBV7-6,NA,TRBD2,15,CASSLLAGDAYEQYF,TGTGCCAGCAGCTTACTAGCGGGAGATGCCTACGAGCAGTACTTC
TRBJ1-2,TRBV5-4,NA,TRBD1,13,CASSLDRGYGYTF,TGTGCCAGCAGTTTAGACAGGGGATATGGCTACACCTTC
TRBJ2-1,TRBV6-5,once,TRBD2,15,CASSQIAGDYNEQFF,TGTGCCAGCAGCCAGATAGCGGGGGATTACAATGAGCAGTTCTTC
TRBJ2-3,TRBV9,NA,NA,15,CASSPMEGGTDTQYF,TGTGCCAGCAGCCCTATGGAAGGGGGCACAGATACGCAGTATTTT